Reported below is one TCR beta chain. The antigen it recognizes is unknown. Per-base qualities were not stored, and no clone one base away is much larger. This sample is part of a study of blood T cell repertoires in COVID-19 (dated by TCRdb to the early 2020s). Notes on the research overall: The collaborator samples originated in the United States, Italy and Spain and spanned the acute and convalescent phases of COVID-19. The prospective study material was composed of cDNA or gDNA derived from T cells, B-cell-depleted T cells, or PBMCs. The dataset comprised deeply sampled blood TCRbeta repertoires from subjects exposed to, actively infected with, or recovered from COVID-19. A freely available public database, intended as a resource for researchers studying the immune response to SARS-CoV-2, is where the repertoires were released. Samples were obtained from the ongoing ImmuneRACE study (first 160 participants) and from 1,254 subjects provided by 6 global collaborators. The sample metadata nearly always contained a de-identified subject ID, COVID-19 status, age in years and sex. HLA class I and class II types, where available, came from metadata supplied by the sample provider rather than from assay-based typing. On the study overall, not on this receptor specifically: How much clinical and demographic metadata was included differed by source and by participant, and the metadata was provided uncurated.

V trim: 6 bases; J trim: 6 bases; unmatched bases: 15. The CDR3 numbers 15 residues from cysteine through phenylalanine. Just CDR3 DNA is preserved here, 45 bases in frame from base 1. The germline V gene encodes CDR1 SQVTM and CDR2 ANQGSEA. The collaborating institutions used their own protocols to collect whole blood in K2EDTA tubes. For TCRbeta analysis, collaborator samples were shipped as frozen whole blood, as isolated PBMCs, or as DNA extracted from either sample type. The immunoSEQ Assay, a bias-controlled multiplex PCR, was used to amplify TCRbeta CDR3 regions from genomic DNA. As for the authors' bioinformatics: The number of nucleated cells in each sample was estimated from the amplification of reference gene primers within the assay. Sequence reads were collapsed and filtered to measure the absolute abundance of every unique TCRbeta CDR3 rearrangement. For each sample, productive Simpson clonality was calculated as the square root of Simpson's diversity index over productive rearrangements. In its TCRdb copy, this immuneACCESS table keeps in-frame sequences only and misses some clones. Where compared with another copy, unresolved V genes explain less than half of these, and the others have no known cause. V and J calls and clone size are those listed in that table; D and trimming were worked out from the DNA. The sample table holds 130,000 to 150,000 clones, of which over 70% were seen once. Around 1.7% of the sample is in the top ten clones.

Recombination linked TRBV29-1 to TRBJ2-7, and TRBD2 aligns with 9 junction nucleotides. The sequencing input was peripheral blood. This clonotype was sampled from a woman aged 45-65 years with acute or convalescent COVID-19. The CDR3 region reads CSVRGAVAGDGEQYF. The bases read TGCAGCGTCCGAGGGGCGGTAGCGGGAGATGGCGAGCAGTACTTC.